Each of the 7 T cell receptor beta chains below was sequenced from the same sample in a study of T cell responses to AZD1222 COVID-19 vaccine. TCRdb's table, derived via immunoSEQ multiplex PCR, lists solely in-frame clones and lacks some. This sample carries approximately 65,000 clones, over 60% of them seen once, and the ten largest clones take around 10%. This specimen consisted of peripheral blood, obtained on day 0 of AZD1222 vaccination. The receptors shown here come from an adult in good health.

V is TRBV28 and J is TRBJ1-6, with D possibly matching TRBD1 (5 bases). Germline V CDR1 and CDR2: MDHEN, SYDVKM. The CDR3 is made up of 14 amino acids. The CDR3 is CACMSGTRRSPLHF. CDR3 bases: TGTGCTTGTATGTCCGGGACCCGGCGATCACCCCTCCACTTT.

The V gene is TRBV6-2 or TRBV6-3, the J gene TRBJ1-5; TRBD1 matches at 8 bases. Germline trimming cut 5 bases from V and 9 bases from J; bases unmatched to any gene: 6. Germline lookup yields CDR1 MNHEY and CDR2 SVGEGT. The CDR3 contains 13 residues. CDR3 amino acids: CASSQQGETPQHF. The CDR3 nucleotides read TGTGCCAGCAGTCAACAGGGGGAAACGCCCCAGCATTTT.

The rearrangement uses TRBV6-2 or TRBV6-3 and TRBJ2-1; D is undetermined. Between the trimmed V and J ends, which lost 5 bases and 4 bases, there was a span of 9 bases. The CDR3 totals 13 residues. The germline gives CDR1 MNHEY, CDR2 SVGEGT. The chain's CDR3 is CASSNPGYNEQFF. The CDR3 DNA follows: TGTGCCAGCAGTAACCCGGGTTACAATGAGCAGTTCTTC.

The chain recombines TRBV18 with TRBJ1-2; no clear D. CDR3 length: 14 amino acids. Germline CDR1 and CDR2: KGHSH and LQKENI. Trimming stripped 4 bases from V and 7 bases from J, with 16 bases between. The CDR3 DNA sequence: TGTGCCAGCTCACTCAGTGGTGAAGGGCTTGGCTACACCTTC. It codes for CASSLSGEGLGYTF.

The V gene is TRBV18, the J gene TRBJ2-5, with 7 nucleotides matching TRBD2. CDR3 length: 17 amino acids. From germline, CDR1 is KGHSH and CDR2 LQKENI. V lost 0 bases to trimming and J lost 1 base; unmatched junction nucleotides: 8. Written as DNA, the CDR3 is TGTGCCAGCTCACCACCAGACTGGGCTAGCGGCCAAGAGACCCAGTACTTC. Residues: CASSPPDWASGQETQYF.

The genes are TRBV11-2 and TRBJ2-7; D possibly corresponds to TRBD2 (5 bases). The CDR3 length is 12 residues. Trimming shortened V by 4 bases and J by 9 bases, and 13 bases separated the two germline ends. Germline lookup yields CDR1 SGHAT and CDR2 FQNNGV. CDR3 in DNA: TGTGCCAGCAGCTCCCTAACCCGGGGGCAGTACTTC. Its protein product is CASSSLTRGQYF.

V and J are TRBV7-8 and TRBJ2-1; tentatively, D is TRBD1 (6 bases). Germline V gene sequence: CDR1 SGHVS, CDR2 FQNEAQ. V was cut by 3 bases and J by 8 bases, with 11 bases left in between. The CDR3 covers 13 residues. The CDR3 sequence is CASSLVGAYEQFF. The CDR3 bases are TGTGCCAGCAGCTTGGTGGGGGCGTATGAGCAGTTCTTC.